This T cell receptor (beta chain) was observed in a study of cytomegalovirus exposure and HLA in healthy donors (dated by TCRdb to 2015 to 2018). Background for the entire study: An earlier analysis of several hundred of the donors reported 276 Gb of sequence data and about 120 million unique TCR beta sequences obtained from roughly 180 million T cells. An early release covering more than 500 HLA-typed donors comprised about 290 gigabases of sequencing data and around 80 million unique TCR sequences. The genetic ancestry cluster associated with self-reported Caucasian donors included roughly 84% of the roughly 390 genotyped donors. The study aimed to test whether cataloging public T cell receptors could reveal signatures of past pathogen exposure. The study used immunosequencing to profile the T cell repertoires of approximately 640 subjects and linked those repertoires to cytomegalovirus serostatus. In addition to the first cohort of approximately 650 subjects, a separate validation cohort of 120 different subjects was used. To predict cytomegalovirus infection status, the study combined high-throughput TCR immunosequencing, statistical association of individual TCRs with disease status, and machine learning. A later analysis re-analyzed previously published TCR beta repertoires from 600 to 850 donors and added high-resolution HLA genotyping to study TCR occurrence patterns. Rather than using new phenotypic data, the later analysis identified candidate immune exposures from TCR beta sequences and from how often those sequences occurred across donors. An earlier analysis of 450 to 750 of the donors used high-throughput TCR beta sequencing to judge whether each TCR beta V gene segment behaved as functional or pseudogenic. Donor age, sex, ethnicity and CMV serostatus were compiled together with the repertoire data. A later genetic analysis took genome-wide SNP genotypes for about 60% of the roughly 670 donors and used that subset as a discovery cohort. Every discovery cohort repertoire had been produced on one sequencing platform. Both class I and class II loci were covered by HLA typing, at four-digit resolution. Typing coverage varied by locus: about 620-630 donors for A, B, C, DRB1 and DQB1; 500 to 550 for DQA1; some 610 for DPA1; around 450 for DPB1. Because of strong linkage in the cohort, five DR-DQ haplotypes were treated as single units for association and clustering. Among approximately 370 genotyped donors of the cohort, an average of approximately 240,000 unique TCR beta nucleotide sequences was sequenced per donor, of which about 19% were non-productive. General findings and caveats noted by the study authors: Some IMGT-functional V segments, including TRBV6-2 and TRBV6-3, could not be distinguished by the 87-base-pair reads and were therefore excluded. A total of 164 TCR beta chains were listed by the study as associated with cytomegalovirus. In a later analysis, most CMV-associated TCR beta chains were found to appear HLA-restricted, with HLA associations seemingly driven largely by CMV exposure. Immune exposure information for the cohort was limited to CMV serostatus. Compared with the approximately 670-donor mean, donors in an Asian-associated ancestry cluster had fewer N-insertions in productive TCRs, according to a later genetic analysis. In an earlier analysis of about 600 of the donors, most TCR beta V segments appeared in productive rearrangements about 87% or about 30% of the time, broadly matching IMGT annotations. An association between a missense DCLRE1C variant and V-gene and J-gene trimming of TCR beta chains was found in a later genetic analysis and replicated in an independent cohort. The earlier analysis of 450 to 700 of the donors excluded roughly 16 rarely observed V segments, including chromosome 9 orphons, because counts were too low. In a later analysis, HLA-associated TCR beta chains showed more clonal expansion and lower generation probabilities than non-associated chains that were equally common. Specific HLA alleles were associated with about 17,000 TCR beta sequences at a false discovery rate of 0.05 in a later analysis. In a later analysis, the rate of TCR association differed among HLA loci, with DRB1 alleles having the most associated TCRs and HLA-C alleles having the fewest. Only TCR beta chains were sequenced in this cohort, and the absence of alpha or paired-chain data limited detectable features. While some public TCRs were present in many individuals, most TCR sequences turned up only very rarely across donors. Sequencing depth was assumed to be roughly uniform across donors in the presence/absence analyses, though that assumption may not hold. When HLA alleles, especially DR and DQ, strongly co-occurred, attributing TCR associations to individual alleles was difficult. Because HLA typing was missing for some donors at each locus, association tests included only the typed subset. It was suggested by the authors that the approach could potentially be generalized to other disease states and immunological phenotypes. Linkage disequilibrium might explain the correlated functional status among segregating V segments, but an unknown experimental factor could not be ruled out. According to a later analysis, parvovirus B19, influenza, CMV and Epstein-Barr virus appeared linked to several top co-occurrence clusters. A cluster of highly shared sequence variants was judged likely to represent a technical artifact of the sequencing pipeline. A few of the identified cytomegalovirus-associated TCR beta chains were confirmed in vitro to be specific for cytomegalovirus antigens. In both the original and validation cohorts, the classifier was reported to diagnose cytomegalovirus status with high specificity and sensitivity. A further reported finding was that TCR beta sequences accurately predicted the HLA-A and HLA-B alleles for most subjects in the first cohort.

Turning to this clone: The antigen it binds to is not known. No much larger clone exists at a distance of one base, and base qualities are not known.

In total, approximately 690 healthy bone marrow donors made up the cohort. At the time of sampling, every cohort member was nominally healthy, though immune exposures that went unrecorded were likely present. The donor was CMV seronegative and belonged to the group of over 350 seronegative cohort members. A peripheral blood sample was collected from each donor, and TCR beta sequencing was performed on peripheral blood mononuclear cells. The Qiagen DNeasy Blood Extraction Kit was used to extract genomic DNA from the blood cell samples. The library was produced with the immunoSEQ multiplex PCR assay. For the multiplex PCR, a mixture combining 60 forward primers for TCR Vbeta segments and 13 reverse primers for TCR Jbeta segments was used. Amplification of the CDR3 region of rearranged TCR beta genes was performed with a multiplex PCR assay on genomic DNA. Amplified TCR beta libraries were sequenced as 87-base-pair reads on the Illumina HiSeq System. The study's own analysis went as follows. In a later analysis, some 80 million unique TCR beta chains were counted across the 500 to 850 repertoires, and around 11 million of these chains were shared by at least two donors. Raw reads were error-corrected and collapsed into unique sequences with a nearest-neighbor algorithm that merged closely related sequences to remove PCR and sequencing errors. V, D and J gene segments were assigned by aligning CDR3 sequences to IMGT reference sequences. For a sequence to be retained, at least a six-nucleotide match to both a V gene segment and a J gene segment was required. Rearrangements were classified as productive when the CDR3 lacked stop codons and remained in frame with V and J, and all other rearrangements were classified as non-productive. CDR3 was defined according to IMGT convention as the region running from the second conserved V-encoded cysteine to the conserved J-encoded phenylalanine. Sequences without an unambiguous match to a single V gene segment were excluded from the earlier analysis of 500 to 700 of the donors. In an earlier analysis of almost 600 of the donors, a V segment was called functional when productive rearrangements were above 56.7%, and segregating when the standard deviation between donors exceeded 5%. A statistical classification framework was built to diagnose cytomegalovirus status from the catalog of TCR beta chain sequences. In a later analysis, TCR nucleotide sequences were compared against IMGT/GENE-DB human TR gene sequences so that V and J genes could be assigned. The TCRdist pipeline was used in a later analysis to assign CDR3 sequences and most-parsimonious VDJ recombination scenarios. In a later analysis, each TCR beta chain was defined by its CDR3 amino acid sequence together with its V-gene family, and reads without a unique V-gene family were excluded. In a later analysis, several hundred highly shared, low-generation-probability nucleotide sequences were removed to address suspected cross-contamination and a sequencing artifact. A later analysis calculated a clonal expansion index for each public chain from normalized within-repertoire ranks of inferred template counts. In a later analysis, generation probabilities were computed with a VDJ recombination model fitted to out-of-frame rearrangements, and the resulting probabilities were checked against IGoR. A later analysis scored TCR-TCR, TCR-HLA and TCR-CMV co-occurrence with hypergeometric tests, applying a repertoire-size bias correction to TCR pairs. In a later analysis, false discovery rates were estimated by permuting HLA or CMV assignments 20 times. A later analysis grouped co-occurring TCRs with DBSCAN, adding TCRdist sequence similarity when clustering within HLA-allele-positive subsets. Co-occurrence clustering excluded repertoires with fewer than 30,000 or more than 120,000 public chains, plus five with anomalous nucleotide sharing. Sourced from immuneACCESS, this table was stored by TCRdb with only in-frame sequences that have V and J called. A share of the clones is absent; for the studies checked, an unresolved V gene accounts for under half, and the remainder has no known explanation. V, J and clone size were drawn from that table, and D and trimming were deduced from the DNA. Within this sample are 180,000 or so clones, with 80% to 90% of them counted one time only. The ten largest make up roughly 0.75% of the sample.

The CDR3 runs 14 amino acids, cysteine and phenylalanine included. CDR3 DNA only is kept here, 42 bases in frame from base 1. The sequence joins TRBV21-1 to TRBJ1-5; the D call in the table, TRBD1, was not verified against the DNA. TRBV21-1 represents a pseudogene. The sequencing sample was made of PBMCs. This clonotype originated in a young woman in good health and CMV-seronegative. CDR3 protein: CASRETEGDQPQHF. The nucleotide sequence reads as follows: TGTGCCAGCAGGGAAACAGAAGGGGATCAGCCCCAGCATTTT.